A selection of T cell receptor beta chains follows, all from one sample in a study of regulatory T cells in long-lasting Graves disease. From the multiplex PCR reads, TCRdb called clonotypes with MiXCR, one entry per CDR3 protein. Of some 250,000 distinct CDR3 sequences in the sample, 20% were seen once. The source was peripheral blood mononuclear cells (PBMCs), collected at new diagnosis, from a patient treated with antithyroid drugs. These receptors originate from a female donor with Graves disease. The CDR3 runs from the conserved cysteine through the conserved F or W. D genes are given only for firm matches. Clone size appears in some rows only: once, few, many, or a class for an expanded clone.

d_call	v_call	clone_size	j_call	cdr3_aa	cdr3_nt
TRBD2	TRBV11-2	-	TRBJ2-3	CASSFRTSGIDTQYF	TGTGCCAGCAGCTTCCGGACTAGCGGGATAGATACGCAGTATTTT
TRBD1	TRBV4-1	-	TRBJ2-2	CASRTGGGSTGELFF	TGCGCCAGTAGGACAGGGGGCGGGAGCACCGGGGAGCTGTTTTTT
-	TRBV6-1	-	TRBJ1-5	CASRELSNQPQHF	TGTGCCAGCAGGGAGCTTAGCAATCAGCCCCAGCATTTT
-	TRBV12-3/TRBV12-4	many	TRBJ1-2	CASSSTWYGYTF	TGTGCCAGCAGTTCCACATGGTATGGCTACACCTTC
TRBD1	TRBV28	many	TRBJ1-1	CASSPLTGVVNTEAFF	TGTGCCAGCAGTCCGTTAACAGGGGTGGTGAACACTGAAGCTTTCTTT
-	TRBV6-1	many	TRBJ2-2	CASSDMNTGELFF	TGTGCCAGCAGTGACATGAACACCGGGGAGCTGTTTTTT
TRBD2	TRBV20-1	many	TRBJ2-1	CSARLAAWGEQFF	TGCAGTGCTAGACTAGCGGCCTGGGGTGAGCAGTTCTTC
-	TRBV15	many	TRBJ2-5	CATSRDRGVQETQYF	TGTGCCACCAGCAGAGATCGGGGCGTCCAAGAGACCCAGTACTTC
TRBD1	TRBV12-3/TRBV12-4	-	TRBJ1-5	CASSYRGREPQHF	TGTGCCAGCAGTTATAGGGGGCGGGAGCCCCAGCATTTT
-	TRBV28	many	TRBJ1-4	CASSSPEGREKLFF	TGTGCCAGCAGTTCTCCCGAAGGGAGGGAAAAACTGTTTTTT
-	TRBV5-1	few	TRBJ2-1	CASSLVGRSSYNEQFF	TGCGCCAGCAGCTTGGTGGGCAGGAGCTCCTACAATGAGCAGTTCTTC
TRBD2	TRBV11-1	-	TRBJ2-3	CASSFNQRLAGTATDTQYF	TGTGCCAGCAGCTTCAACCAACGACTAGCGGGTACCGCGACCGATACGCAGTATTTT
-	TRBV2	many	TRBJ2-7	CASLSAYEQYF	TGTGCCAGCCTGTCGGCGTACGAGCAGTACTTC
-	TRBV9	few	TRBJ2-2	CASSPPGAPNTGELFF	TGTGCCAGCAGCCCCCCGGGGGCCCCGAACACCGGGGAGCTGTTTTTT